The text below deals with one T cell receptor (beta chain). Its target is unknown. This specimen belongs to a study of cytomegalovirus exposure and HLA in healthy donors. Study overall: In an earlier analysis, 90 million to 130 million unique TCR beta sequences were found from some 200 million T cells.

The germline gives CDR1 SQVTM, CDR2 ANQGSEA. The CDR3 sequence is 12 residues long. V was pared by 4 bases and J by 4 bases, with 10 bases between. Study-wide results and limits: A previous analysis found most TCR beta V segments productive roughly 90% or roughly 30% of the time. Sequencing depth roughly uniform across donors was assumed in presence/absence analyses.

PCR primers comprised 60 Vbeta and 13 Jbeta primers. The method was immunoSEQ multiplex PCR; TCRdb's version includes in-frame clones alone and lacks a portion of them. Of more than 95,000 clones in the sample, 17% were seen once. The sequencing input was PBMCs. This sequence was found in a female donor in good health and CMV-seropositive. The gene calls are TRBV29-1 and TRBJ2-5, with D perhaps TRBD1 (5 bases). In nucleotides, the CDR3 is TGCAGCGTTGTAGGGGCAGGAGAGACCCAGTACTTC. Translating it yields CSVVGAGETQYF.